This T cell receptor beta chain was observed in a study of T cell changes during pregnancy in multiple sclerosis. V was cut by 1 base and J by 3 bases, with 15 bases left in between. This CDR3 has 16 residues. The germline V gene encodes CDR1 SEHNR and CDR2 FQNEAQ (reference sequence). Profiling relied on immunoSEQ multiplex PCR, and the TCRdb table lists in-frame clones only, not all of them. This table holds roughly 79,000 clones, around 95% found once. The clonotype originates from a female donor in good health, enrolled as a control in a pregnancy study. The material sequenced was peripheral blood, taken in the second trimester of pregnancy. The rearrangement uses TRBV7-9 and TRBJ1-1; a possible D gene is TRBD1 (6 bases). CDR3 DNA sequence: TGTGCCAGCAGCTTAGTTCAGGCGGGGGCCCACACTGAAGCTTTCTTT. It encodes CASSLVQAGAHTEAFF.